Following are 9 T cell receptor beta chains from one sample sequenced in a study of beta chain features in type 1 diabetes. Whole-study results and caveats: TCRB CDR3 length was moderately but significantly reduced in all four CD4+ subsets of Type 1 diabetes patients.

The isolated RNA, all of it, was reverse transcribed, so expressed TCRB transcripts were what got sequenced. Repertoires were generated with immunoSEQ multiplex PCR, while TCRdb's copy carries only in-frame clones and drops some. The sample lists just over 15,000 clones; around two thirds were seen once. Antigens of these TCRs are unknown. Specimen: Tregs from blood. These receptors came from a young man with type 1 diabetes.

The gene calls are TRBV27 and TRBJ1-1; D gene unclear. Germline V gene lookup returns CDR1 MNHEY and CDR2 SMNVEV (reference sequence). CDR3 size: 13 residues. The V end was cut by 4 bases, the J end by 0 bases, with 6 bases between. The CDR3 DNA reads as TGTGCCAGCAGTTACTTACTGAACACTGAAGCTTTCTTT. As protein: CASSYLLNTEAFF.

The count of this clone is one. V gene TRBV5-1 combines with J gene TRBJ2-7; 9 bases map to TRBD1. V lost 4 bases and J lost 2; bases outside the gene matches: 10. Germline V CDR1 and CDR2: SGHRS, YFSETQ. The CDR3 has 16 amino acids. For the CDR3, the DNA is TGCGCCAGCAGCCAAGGGGCGGGACAGGGTGCCTACGAGCAGTACTTC. This codes for CASSQGAGQGAYEQYF.

The rearrangement uses TRBV19 and TRBJ2-1, with 8 nucleotides matching TRBD2. Germline CDR1 LNHDA, CDR2 SQIVND (reference sequence). CDR3 length: 15 residues. V shed 7 bases and J 5 bases; nucleotides not matched to a gene: 10. In DNA, the CDR3 is TGTGCCAGTACGAATCGGGAGGGCCGGAACAATGAGCAGTTCTTC. Its protein is CASTNREGRNNEQFF.

This clone turned up a few times. The chain employs TRBV12-5 and TRBJ2-2; D is perhaps TRBD2 (5 bases). Trimming removed 6 bases at V and 4 bases at J, with 9 bases between. Germline V lookup: CDR1 LGHNT, CDR2 FRNRAP. CDR3 length: 13 residues. CDR3 sequence: CASGLGGTGELFF. CDR3 in DNA: TGTGCTAGTGGGCTCGGAGGCACCGGGGAGCTGTTTTTT. The full variable domain, with the rest looked up from reference TRBV12-5 and TRBJ2-2, is DARVTQTPRHKVTEMGQEVTMRCQPILGHNTVFWYRQTMMQGLELLAYFRNRAPLDDSGMPKDRFSAEMPDATLATLKIQPSEPRDSAVYFCASGLGGTGELFFGEGSRLTVL.

The chain has TRBV7-2 and TRBJ2-1; TRBD2 agrees at 8 bases. Trimming at V came to 3 bases and at J to 8 bases, leaving 9 bases not matched to a gene. Germline V lookup: CDR1 SGHTA, CDR2 FQGNSA. This CDR3 is 15 amino acids long. The CDR3 spells CASSFSLAGLDEQFF. CDR3 nucleotides: TGTGCCAGCAGCTTTTCATTAGCGGGATTGGATGAGCAGTTCTTC.

The J gene is TRBJ2-3, the V gene TRBV5-6, with 10 bases matching TRBD2. The junction had 6 bases not matched to a gene; V was cut back by 0 bases and J by 2 bases. The germline CDR1 and CDR2 sequences are SGHDT and YYEEEE. This CDR3 spans 17 amino acids. DNA for the CDR3: TGTGCCAGCAGCTTGGTGGTAGCGGGAGGTCTCACAGATACGCAGTATTTT. Encoded protein: CASSLVVAGGLTDTQYF.

The V call is TRBV15, the J call TRBJ2-5, with D tentatively TRBD2 (6 bases). Judging by the DNA end, TRBJ2-7 fits better; the J call may be wrong. The CDR3 totals 15 residues. Germline V lookup: CDR1 LNHNV, CDR2 YYDKDF (reference sequence). The CDR3 coding sequence is TGTGCCACCAGCATTGGGGTTACTAGCAGCGACGAGCAGTACTTC. This gives the protein CATSIGVTSSDEQYF.

This clone was counted a single time. V is TRBV2 and J is TRBJ2-2; no reliable D call. Germline V gives CDR1 SNHLY, CDR2 FYNNEI. The CDR3 consists of 15 residues. With 3 bases removed from V and 4 bases from J, the gap between germline ends came to 12 bases. CDR3 in amino acids: CASSEVPLSTGELFF. The CDR3 DNA follows: TGTGCCAGCAGTGAGGTACCCTTGAGCACCGGGGAGCTGTTTTTT.

This chain joins TRBV10-3 and TRBJ1-2, with D possibly matching TRBD1 (5 bases). CDR1 and CDR2 (germline): ENHRY, SYGVKD. Trimming took off 4 bases at V and 4 bases at J, with 10 bases between the two ends. The CDR3 loop spans 13 amino acids. The CDR3 region is CAISVDKVYGYTF. Written as DNA, the CDR3 is TGTGCCATCAGTGTGGACAAGGTCTATGGCTACACCTTC.